This TCR beta chain was identified during a study of blood T cell repertoires in COVID-19. Residents of 24 US areas, aged roughly 18 to 89 years, made up the participants. Cohorts were assigned according to the clinical history that participants reported. Recovered status applied to Cohort 3 donors who had two consecutive negative PCRs. It also applied to those with clearance or with symptom resolution. The CDR3 runs 14 residues. Trimming took off 3 bases at V and 0 bases at J, with 3 bases between the two ends. Germline V gives CDR1 SEHNR, CDR2 FQNEAQ (reference sequence). Authors' analysis steps: Scientists estimated how many nucleated cells there were by amplifying reference gene primers. Method: immunoSEQ multiplex PCR; TCRdb's copy keeps in-frame clones and lacks some. V and J calls and clone size come straight from that table; D and trimming were deduced from the DNA. The sample includes 250,000 to 350,000 clones, 70% to 90% of them seen just once.

This chain joins TRBV7-9 and TRBJ2-6, with D unclear. Sequences were obtained from PBMCs or T cells enriched from blood (not recorded which). This TCR derives from a young woman who had recovered from COVID-19. The DNA for the CDR3 is TGTGCCAGCAGCTTCGGCTCTGGGGCCAACGTCCTGACTTTC. Residues: CASSFGSGANVLTF.